This T cell receptor beta chain was recorded in a study of PD-1 blockade in classical Hodgkin lymphoma. Every patient relapsed after autologous stem cell transplantation, and brentuximab vedotin exposure varied. Germline V gene lookup returns CDR1 SEHNR and CDR2 FQNEAQ (reference sequence). CDR3 size: 10 residues. Trimming shortened V by 8 bases and J by 6 bases, and 4 bases separated the two germline ends. The repertoire was sequenced with immunoSEQ multiplex PCR; TCRdb's copy has only in-frame clones and lacks some. The data show 22,000 or so clones, with around four fifths seen just once and about a sixth held by the top ten.

This receptor was taken from a human donor with classical Hodgkin lymphoma. The gene calls are TRBV7-9 and TRBJ2-2; D is unclear. The starting material was peripheral blood mononuclear cells (PBMCs), obtained before the second cycle of nivolumab. The CDR3 loop is CASGPGELFF. The CDR3 DNA sequence: TGTGCCAGCGGGCCCGGGGAGCTGTTTTTT.